This T cell receptor beta chain is drawn from a study of early T cells in non-severe SARS-CoV-2 infection. Study-level findings and limits: Private and CD4 specificities were missed by VDJdb matching, skewed to anti-spike CD8.

Using its own MiXCR run on the 5' RACE reads, TCRdb lists one record per CDR3 protein. The repertoire holds roughly 93,000 distinct CDR3 sequences, with roughly 15% as singletons. This clonotype was detected only a few times. Its antigen is currently unknown. Specimen: whole blood. The sequence derives from an adult who was a healthcare worker with PCR-confirmed SARS-CoV-2 infection or an uninfected control (not recorded which).

In DNA form, the CDR3 reads TGTGCCAGCTCGGGATTAGCTGTTCAAGAGACCCAGTACTTC. Protein product: CASSGLAVQETQYF. The J gene is TRBJ2-5, the V gene TRBV18, with no clear D. The germline gives CDR1 KGHSH, CDR2 LQKENI. Trimming removed 6 bases at V and 2 bases at J, with 13 bases between. CDR3 length: 14 amino acids.